These T cell receptor beta chains were read from a single sample in a study of cytomegalovirus exposure and HLA in healthy donors. This table comes from immunoSEQ multiplex PCR, and its TCRdb copy is limited to in-frame clones, with some not included. This sample carries 250,000 to 300,000 clones, 84% of them seen once, and the ten largest clones take 2% to 2.5%. The source material was PBMCs. These receptor sequences come from a woman aged 40 to 50 in good health and CMV-seropositive. Each CDR3 is given with its conserved first and last residue. D genes are given only for firm matches. A row's size may be missing; if present it is once, few, many or a size class.

CDR3 protein: CAWSRGTGSTDTQYF
CDR3 DNA: TGTGCCTGGAGTCGCGGGACAGGGAGCACAGATACGCAGTATTTT
V gene: TRBV30
J gene: TRBJ2-3
clone size: -
D gene: TRBD1

CDR3 protein: CASRSTGDSYGYTF
CDR3 DNA: TGTGCCAGCAGATCGACAGGGGACAGCTATGGCTACACCTTC
V gene: TRBV6-6
J gene: TRBJ1-2
clone size: -
D gene: TRBD1

CDR3 protein: CSVSTGGNYEQYF
CDR3 DNA: TGCAGCGTTAGTACAGGGGGCAATTACGAGCAGTACTTC
V gene: TRBV29-1
J gene: TRBJ2-7
clone size: -
D gene: TRBD1

CDR3 protein: CASSQAMTSGSHEQFF
CDR3 DNA: TGCGCCAGCAGCCAAGCAATGACTAGCGGGAGCCATGAGCAGTTCTTC
V gene: TRBV4-3
J gene: TRBJ2-1
clone size: -
D gene: TRBD2

CDR3 protein: CSVGGTGDQPQHF
CDR3 DNA: TGCAGCGTTGGGGGGACAGGGGACCAGCCCCAGCATTTT
V gene: TRBV29-1
J gene: TRBJ1-5
clone size: -
D gene: TRBD1

CDR3 protein: CASKTGLSGELFF
CDR3 DNA: TGTGCCAGCAAAACAGGGTTGTCCGGGGAGCTGTTTTTT
V gene: TRBV6-1
J gene: TRBJ2-2
clone size: -
D gene: -

CDR3 protein: CASTGASAGATEAFF
CDR3 DNA: TGTGCCAGCACCGGGGCCTCAGCAGGGGCAACTGAAGCTTTCTTT
V gene: TRBV28
J gene: TRBJ1-1
clone size: once
D gene: -

CDR3 protein: CAWGPEGASWGGYTF
CDR3 DNA: TGTGCCTGGGGACCGGAGGGGGCCTCATGGGGCGGCTACACCTTC
V gene: TRBV30
J gene: TRBJ1-2
clone size: -
D gene: TRBD1

CDR3 protein: CAWREPAGVKGEQYF
CDR3 DNA: TGTGCCTGGAGAGAGCCGGCAGGGGTTAAGGGCGAGCAGTACTTC
V gene: TRBV30
J gene: TRBJ2-7
clone size: once
D gene: -

CDR3 protein: CASSGTLTEAFF
CDR3 DNA: TGTGCCAGCAGTGGGACATTGACTGAAGCTTTCTTT
V gene: TRBV28
J gene: TRBJ1-1
clone size: -
D gene: -

CDR3 protein: CASSLETGGSYEQYF
CDR3 DNA: TGTGCCAGCAGCTTAGAGACAGGGGGATCCTACGAGCAGTACTTC
V gene: TRBV7-2
J gene: TRBJ2-7
clone size: -
D gene: TRBD1

CDR3 protein: CASSYSAGLTYEQYF
CDR3 DNA: TGTGCCAGCAGTTACTCGGCGGGATTAACCTACGAGCAGTACTTC
V gene: TRBV6-5
J gene: TRBJ2-7
clone size: -
D gene: -

CDR3 protein: CASSSGTSGAYEQYF
CDR3 DNA: TGTGCCAGTAGTTCGGGGACTAGCGGGGCCTACGAGCAGTACTTC
V gene: TRBV19
J gene: TRBJ2-7
clone size: -
D gene: TRBD2

CDR3 protein: CASSKDRGHLISGNTIYF
CDR3 DNA: TGTGCCAGTAGTAAGGACAGGGGCCACCTTATCTCTGGAAACACCATATATTTT
V gene: TRBV19
J gene: TRBJ1-3
clone size: -
D gene: TRBD1

CDR3 protein: CASSPGLAGLNEQFF
CDR3 DNA: TGTGCCAGCAGCCCCGGACTAGCGGGATTAAATGAGCAGTTCTTC
V gene: TRBV7-3
J gene: TRBJ2-1
clone size: once
D gene: TRBD2

CDR3 protein: CASSLARVGYTF
CDR3 DNA: TGTGCCAGCAGCTTGGCCCGGGTTGGCTACACCTTC
V gene: TRBV5-6
J gene: TRBJ1-2
clone size: -
D gene: -

CDR3 protein: CSVIATNTGELFF
CDR3 DNA: TGCAGCGTTATAGCGACGAACACCGGGGAGCTGTTTTTT
V gene: TRBV29-1
J gene: TRBJ2-2
clone size: -
D gene: -

CDR3 protein: CASSSIRGQSNQPQHF
CDR3 DNA: TGTGCCAGCAGTTCGATCAGGGGGCAAAGCAATCAGCCCCAGCATTTT
V gene: TRBV28
J gene: TRBJ1-5
clone size: -
D gene: TRBD1

CDR3 protein: CAWRARPNYGYTF
CDR3 DNA: TGTGCCTGGAGGGCGAGGCCCAACTATGGCTACACCTTC
V gene: TRBV30
J gene: TRBJ1-2
clone size: -
D gene: -

CDR3 protein: CASKGETNTGELFF
CDR3 DNA: TGTGCCAGCAAGGGGGAAACGAACACCGGGGAGCTGTTTTTT
V gene: TRBV2
J gene: TRBJ2-2
clone size: -
D gene: -

CDR3 protein: CASIRTGTGVIYGYTF
CDR3 DNA: TGTGCCTCCATACGCACCGGGACAGGGGTAATATATGGCTACACCTTC
V gene: TRBV30
J gene: TRBJ1-2
clone size: -
D gene: TRBD1

CDR3 protein: CASGYRENTEAFF
CDR3 DNA: TGTGCCAGCGGGTACAGGGAGAACACTGAAGCTTTCTTT
V gene: TRBV6-1
J gene: TRBJ1-1
clone size: -
D gene: -

CDR3 protein: CAWCQQGARMTEAFF
CDR3 DNA: TGTGCCTGGTGCCAACAGGGGGCGCGGATGACTGAAGCTTTCTTT
V gene: TRBV30
J gene: TRBJ1-1
clone size: -
D gene: TRBD1

CDR3 protein: CASSLVLGLIRETQYF
CDR3 DNA: TGCGCCAGCAGCTTGGTCTTGGGACTTATCAGGGAGACCCAGTACTTC
V gene: TRBV5-1
J gene: TRBJ2-5
clone size: -
D gene: -

CDR3 protein: CASSSQGSNQPQHF
CDR3 DNA: TGTGCCAGCTCATCGCAGGGAAGCAATCAGCCCCAGCATTTT
V gene: TRBV18
J gene: TRBJ1-5
clone size: -
D gene: -

CDR3 protein: CASSVPGLGNEQFF
CDR3 DNA: TGTGCCAGCAGCGTGCCGGGACTAGGTAATGAGCAGTTCTTC
V gene: TRBV9
J gene: TRBJ2-1
clone size: -
D gene: TRBD2

CDR3 protein: CASSFLTGELFF
CDR3 DNA: TGTGCCAGCAGCTTCCTCACCGGGGAGCTGTTTTTT
V gene: TRBV5-6
J gene: TRBJ2-2
clone size: -
D gene: -

CDR3 protein: CASSLEFSSYEQYF
CDR3 DNA: TGTGCCAGCAGCTTAGAATTCAGCTCCTACGAGCAGTACTTC
V gene: TRBV7-6
J gene: TRBJ2-7
clone size: -
D gene: -

CDR3 protein: CASSPGGPPEEQYF
CDR3 DNA: TGTGCCAGCTCCCCCGGGGGGCCTCCTGAAGAGCAGTACTTC
V gene: TRBV18
J gene: TRBJ2-7
clone size: -
D gene: -

CDR3 protein: CASSLGRGESPLHF
CDR3 DNA: TGTGCCAGCAGTTTGGGCAGGGGCGAGTCACCCCTCCACTTT
V gene: TRBV28
J gene: TRBJ1-6
clone size: -
D gene: -

CDR3 protein: CASSLAGHSEAFF
CDR3 DNA: TGCGCCAGCAGCTTGGCAGGACACTCTGAAGCTTTCTTT
V gene: TRBV5-1
J gene: TRBJ1-1
clone size: -
D gene: -

CDR3 protein: CATSRDGQYYEQYF
CDR3 DNA: TGTGCCACCAGCAGAGATGGTCAGTACTACGAGCAGTACTTC
V gene: TRBV15
J gene: TRBJ2-7
clone size: -
D gene: -

CDR3 protein: CASSLYRGNEQFF
CDR3 DNA: TGTGCCAGCAGTCTGTACAGGGGGAATGAGCAGTTCTTC
V gene: TRBV28
J gene: TRBJ2-1
clone size: -
D gene: TRBD1

CDR3 protein: CASSLPRFRNTIYF
CDR3 DNA: TGTGCCAGCAGTTTACCTCGTTTTAGAAACACCATATATTTT
V gene: TRBV28
J gene: TRBJ1-3
clone size: -
D gene: -

CDR3 protein: CASSVWTGALNQPQHF
CDR3 DNA: TGTGCCAGCAGCGTTTGGACAGGGGCCCTCAATCAGCCCCAGCATTTT
V gene: TRBV7-8
J gene: TRBJ1-5
clone size: -
D gene: TRBD1

CDR3 protein: CASSPPGGGTEAFF
CDR3 DNA: TGTGCCAGCAGTCCCCCCGGGGGGGGCACTGAAGCTTTCTTT
V gene: TRBV27
J gene: TRBJ1-1
clone size: -
D gene: -

CDR3 protein: CAWSENMNTEAFF
CDR3 DNA: TGTGCCTGGAGTGAGAACATGAACACTGAAGCTTTCTTT
V gene: TRBV30
J gene: TRBJ1-1
clone size: -
D gene: -

CDR3 protein: CASSLGWGTGSNQPQHF
CDR3 DNA: TGTGCCAGCAGCTTAGGTTGGGGGACAGGTAGCAATCAGCCCCAGCATTTT
V gene: TRBV7-2
J gene: TRBJ1-5
clone size: -
D gene: TRBD1

CDR3 protein: CASSPGQGPYTEAFF
CDR3 DNA: TGTGCCAGCAGCCCAGGACAGGGCCCCTACACTGAAGCTTTCTTT
V gene: TRBV11-2
J gene: TRBJ1-1
clone size: once
D gene: TRBD1

CDR3 protein: CAWRRDNPNYGYTF
CDR3 DNA: TGTGCCTGGAGAAGGGACAACCCTAACTATGGCTACACCTTC
V gene: TRBV30
J gene: TRBJ1-2
clone size: -
D gene: -

CDR3 protein: CASSGRGRWNEQFF
CDR3 DNA: TGTGCCAGCAGTGGGCGCGGGAGGTGGAATGAGCAGTTCTTC
V gene: TRBV6-5
J gene: TRBJ2-1
clone size: once
D gene: TRBD2

CDR3 protein: CASSWATYEQYF
CDR3 DNA: TGTGCCAGCAGTTGGGCAACCTACGAGCAGTACTTC
V gene: TRBV28
J gene: TRBJ2-7
clone size: -
D gene: -

CDR3 protein: CASSADRLYEQYF
CDR3 DNA: TGTGCCAGCAGCGCAGACAGGCTCTACGAGCAGTACTTC
V gene: TRBV5-6
J gene: TRBJ2-7
clone size: once
D gene: -

CDR3 protein: CAWSFSGQGYEQYF
CDR3 DNA: TGTGCCTGGAGTTTCTCAGGACAGGGGTACGAGCAGTACTTC
V gene: TRBV30
J gene: TRBJ2-7
clone size: -
D gene: TRBD1

CDR3 protein: CASSLQAGTSTDTQYF
CDR3 DNA: TGTGCCAGCAGCTTACAAGCGGGGACTAGCACAGATACGCAGTATTTT
V gene: TRBV11-2
J gene: TRBJ2-3
clone size: -
D gene: TRBD2

CDR3 protein: CASSRTGTGGNTGELFF
CDR3 DNA: TGTGCCAGCAGCCGAACAGGGACGGGAGGGAACACCGGGGAGCTGTTTTTT
V gene: TRBV4-2
J gene: TRBJ2-2
clone size: -
D gene: -

CDR3 protein: CASNPSGASYNEQFF
CDR3 DNA: TGCGCCAGCAACCCATCAGGGGCCTCCTACAATGAGCAGTTCTTC
V gene: TRBV10-2
J gene: TRBJ2-1
clone size: -
D gene: -

CDR3 protein: CASSAPRQGKEKLFF
CDR3 DNA: TGTGCCAGCAGTGCTCCGAGACAAGGCAAAGAAAAACTGTTTTTT
V gene: TRBV5-6
J gene: TRBJ1-4
clone size: few
D gene: -

CDR3 protein: CASSFSGEGGNEQFF
CDR3 DNA: TGTGCCAGCAGCTTCTCGGGAGAAGGAGGCAATGAGCAGTTCTTC
V gene: TRBV21-1
J gene: TRBJ2-1
clone size: few
D gene: -

CDR3 protein: CASTPLPNEQFF
CDR3 DNA: TGTGCCAGCACCCCCCTCCCGAATGAGCAGTTCTTC
V gene: TRBV7-9
J gene: TRBJ2-1
clone size: -
D gene: -

CDR3 protein: CASSFMLRGGDEQFF
CDR3 DNA: TGTGCCAGCAGTTTCATGTTGCGCGGTGGTGATGAGCAGTTCTTC
V gene: TRBV28
J gene: TRBJ2-1
clone size: -
D gene: -

CDR3 protein: CASASDRGTEAFF
CDR3 DNA: TGTGCCAGCGCCTCTGACAGGGGCACTGAAGCTTTCTTT
V gene: TRBV6-4
J gene: TRBJ1-1
clone size: -
D gene: TRBD1

CDR3 protein: CASSEAGGRARNEQFF
CDR3 DNA: TGTGCCAGTAGCGAGGCGGGCGGGAGGGCCCGGAATGAGCAGTTCTTC
V gene: TRBV19
J gene: TRBJ2-1
clone size: -
D gene: TRBD2